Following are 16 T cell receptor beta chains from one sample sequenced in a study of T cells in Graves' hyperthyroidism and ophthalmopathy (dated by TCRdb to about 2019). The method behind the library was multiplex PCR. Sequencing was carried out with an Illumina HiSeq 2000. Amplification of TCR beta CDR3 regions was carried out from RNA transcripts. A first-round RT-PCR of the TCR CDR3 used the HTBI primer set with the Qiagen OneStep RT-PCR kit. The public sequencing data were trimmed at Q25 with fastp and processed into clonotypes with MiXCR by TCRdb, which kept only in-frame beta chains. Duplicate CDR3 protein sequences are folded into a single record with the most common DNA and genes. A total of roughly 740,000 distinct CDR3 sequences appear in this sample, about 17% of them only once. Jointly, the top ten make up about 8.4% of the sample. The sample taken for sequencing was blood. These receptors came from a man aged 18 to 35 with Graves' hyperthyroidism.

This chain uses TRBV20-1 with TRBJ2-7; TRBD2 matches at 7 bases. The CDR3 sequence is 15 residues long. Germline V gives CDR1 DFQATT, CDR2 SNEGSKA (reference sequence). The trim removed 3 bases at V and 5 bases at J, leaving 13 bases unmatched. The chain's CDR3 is CSARTTEGGPHEQYF. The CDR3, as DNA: TGCAGTGCTAGGACCACGGAGGGAGGGCCCCACGAGCAGTACTTC.

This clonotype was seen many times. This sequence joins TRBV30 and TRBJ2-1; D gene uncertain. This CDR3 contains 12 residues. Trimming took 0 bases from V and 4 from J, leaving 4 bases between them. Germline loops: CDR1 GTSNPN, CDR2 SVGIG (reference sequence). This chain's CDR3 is CAWSVRYNEQFF. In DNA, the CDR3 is TGTGCCTGGAGTGTGAGGTACAATGAGCAGTTCTTC.

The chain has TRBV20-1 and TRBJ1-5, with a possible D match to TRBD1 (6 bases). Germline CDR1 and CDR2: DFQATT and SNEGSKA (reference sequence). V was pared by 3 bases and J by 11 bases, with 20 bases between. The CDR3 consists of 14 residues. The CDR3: CSARGTRDTLAQHF. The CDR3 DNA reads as TGCAGTGCTAGGGGGACCCGGGACACCTTAGCCCAGCATTTT.

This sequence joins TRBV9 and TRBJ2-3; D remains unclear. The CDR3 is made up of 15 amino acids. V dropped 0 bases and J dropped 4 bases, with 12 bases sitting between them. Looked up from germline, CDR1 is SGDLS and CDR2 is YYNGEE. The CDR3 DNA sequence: TGTGCCAGCAGCGTAGACTCCGATGCCTCAGATACGCAGTATTTT. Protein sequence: CASSVDSDASDTQYF.

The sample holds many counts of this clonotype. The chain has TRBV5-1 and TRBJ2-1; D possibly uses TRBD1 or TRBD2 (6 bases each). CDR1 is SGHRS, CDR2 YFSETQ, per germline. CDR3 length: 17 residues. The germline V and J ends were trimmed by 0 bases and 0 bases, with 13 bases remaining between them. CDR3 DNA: TGCGCCAGCAGCTTGGTGGGGGGCGGAGGCTCCTACAATGAGCAGTTCTTC. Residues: CASSLVGGGGSYNEQFF.

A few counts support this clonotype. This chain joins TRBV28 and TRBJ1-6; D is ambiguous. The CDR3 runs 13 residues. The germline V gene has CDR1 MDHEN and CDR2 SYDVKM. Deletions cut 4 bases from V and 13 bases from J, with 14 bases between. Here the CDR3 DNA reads TGTGCCAGCAGTTCCCGTAGGGCGCGGCCCCTCCACTTT. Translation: CASSSRRARPLHF.

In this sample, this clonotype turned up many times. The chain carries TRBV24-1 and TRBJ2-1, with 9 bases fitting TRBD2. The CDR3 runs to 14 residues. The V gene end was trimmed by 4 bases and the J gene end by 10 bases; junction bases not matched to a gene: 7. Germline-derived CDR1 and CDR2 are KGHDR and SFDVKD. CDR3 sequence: CATSDPVTSGEQFF. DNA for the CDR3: TGTGCCACCAGTGACCCTGTGACTAGCGGCGAGCAGTTCTTC.

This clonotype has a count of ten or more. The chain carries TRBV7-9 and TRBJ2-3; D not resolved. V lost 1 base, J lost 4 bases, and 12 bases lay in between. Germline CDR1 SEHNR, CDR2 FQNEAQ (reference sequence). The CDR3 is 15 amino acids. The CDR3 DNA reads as TGTGCCAGCAGCTTAGTTGTTCCCCGCTCAGATACGCAGTATTTT. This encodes CASSLVVPRSDTQYF.

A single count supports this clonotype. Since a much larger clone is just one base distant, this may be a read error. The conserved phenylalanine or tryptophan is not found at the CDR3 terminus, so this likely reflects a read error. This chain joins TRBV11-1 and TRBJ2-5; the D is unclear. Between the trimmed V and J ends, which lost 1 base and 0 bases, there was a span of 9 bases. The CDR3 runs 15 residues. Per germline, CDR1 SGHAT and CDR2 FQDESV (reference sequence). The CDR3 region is CASSLEYPYQETQYL. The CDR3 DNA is TGTGCCAGCAGCTTAGAGTACCCGTACCAAGAGACCCAGTACCTC.

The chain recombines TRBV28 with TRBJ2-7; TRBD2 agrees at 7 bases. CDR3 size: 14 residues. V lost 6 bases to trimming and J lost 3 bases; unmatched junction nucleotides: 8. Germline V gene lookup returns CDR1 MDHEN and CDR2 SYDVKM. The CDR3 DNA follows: TGTGCCAGCAGCCCTGGACTAGAGGGCTACGAGCAGTACGTC. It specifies CASSPGLEGYEQYV.

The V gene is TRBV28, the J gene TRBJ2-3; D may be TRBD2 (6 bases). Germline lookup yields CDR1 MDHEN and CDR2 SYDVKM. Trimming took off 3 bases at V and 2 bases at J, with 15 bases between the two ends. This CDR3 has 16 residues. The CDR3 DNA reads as TGTGCCAGCAGTTTCTCCCCGGGACTGACCACAGATACGCAGTATTTT. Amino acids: CASSFSPGLTTDTQYF.

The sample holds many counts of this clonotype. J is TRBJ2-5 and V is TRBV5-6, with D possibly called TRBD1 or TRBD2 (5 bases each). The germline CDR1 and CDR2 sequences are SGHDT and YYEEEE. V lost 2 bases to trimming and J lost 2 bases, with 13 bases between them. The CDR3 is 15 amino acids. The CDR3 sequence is CASSFGAREQETQYF. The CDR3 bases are TGTGCCAGCAGCTTCGGTGCCAGGGAGCAAGAGACCCAGTACTTC.

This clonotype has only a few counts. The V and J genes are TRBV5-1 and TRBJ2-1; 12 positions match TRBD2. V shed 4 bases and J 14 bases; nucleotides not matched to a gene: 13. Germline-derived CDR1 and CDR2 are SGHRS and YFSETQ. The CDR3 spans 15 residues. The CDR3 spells CASSPTGLAGGFEFF. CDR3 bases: TGCGCCAGCAGCCCAACGGGACTAGCGGGTGGATTCGAGTTCTTC.

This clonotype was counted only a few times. In nucleotides, the CDR3 is TGTGCCAGCAGTGAAAAGTTCGAGCAGTACTTC. This gives the protein CASSEKFEQYF. This chain connects TRBV6-1 to TRBJ2-7; unclear D gene. V lost 2 bases and J 6 bases, leaving 5 bases between the germline ends. This CDR3 is built from 11 residues. CDR1 is MNHNS, CDR2 SASEGT, per germline.

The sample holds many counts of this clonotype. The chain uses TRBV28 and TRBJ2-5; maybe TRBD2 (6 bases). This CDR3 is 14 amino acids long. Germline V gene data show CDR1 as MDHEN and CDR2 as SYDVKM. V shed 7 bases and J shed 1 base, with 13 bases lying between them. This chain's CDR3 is CASTFLGGQETQYF. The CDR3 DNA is TGTGCCAGCACCTTCCTGGGAGGCCAAGAGACCCAGTACTTC. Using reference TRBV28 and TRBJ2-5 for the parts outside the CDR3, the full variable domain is DVKVTQSSRYLVKRTGEKVFLECVQDMDHENMFWYRQDPGLGLRLIYFSYDVKMKEKGDIPEGYSVSREKKERFSLILESASTNQTSMYLCASTFLGGQETQYFGPGTRLLVL.

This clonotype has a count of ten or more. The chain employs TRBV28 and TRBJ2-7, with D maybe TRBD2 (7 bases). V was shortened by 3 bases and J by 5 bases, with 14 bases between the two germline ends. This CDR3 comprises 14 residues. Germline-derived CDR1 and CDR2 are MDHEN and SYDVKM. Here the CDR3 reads CASSLGGAPNEQYF. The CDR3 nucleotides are TGTGCCAGCAGTTTGGGGGGGGCGCCGAACGAGCAGTACTTC.